This T cell receptor beta chain comes out of a study of T cell changes during pregnancy in multiple sclerosis. TCRdb's table, derived via immunoSEQ multiplex PCR, lists solely in-frame clones and lacks some. The table includes roughly 76,000 clones, over 90% detected once. The CDR3 runs to 14 residues. Germline V CDR1 and CDR2: SGHRS, YFSETQ. Losses at the gene ends were 3 bases for V and 8 bases for J; bases not matched to a gene: 5. The chain uses TRBV5-1 and TRBJ1-2; 12 bases align to TRBD1. This receptor was taken from a female donor with multiple sclerosis, enrolled in a pregnancy study. This specimen consisted of CD4+ T cells from peripheral blood mononuclear cells, obtained after pregnancy. The CDR3 bases are TGCGCCAGCAGCTCGGGACAGGGGGCGCGAGGCTACACCTTC. Its translation is CASSSGQGARGYTF.